The T cell receptor (beta chain) under discussion was sequenced for a study of blood T cell repertoires in COVID-19. The sample holds many counts of this clone. Clones were sequenced by immunoSEQ multiplex PCR, and TCRdb holds only the in-frame ones, with some missing. This table has 80,000 or so clones, 65% to 90% appearing once. Input material: peripheral blood. The receptor was derived from an elderly man with acute or convalescent COVID-19.

This CDR3 reads CASSPTGTASYEQYF. The CDR3 DNA reads as TGTGCCAGCTCTCCAACCGGGACAGCTTCCTACGAGCAGTACTTC. The chain is built from TRBV18 and TRBJ2-7; TRBD1 matches at 7 bases. From germline, CDR1 is KGHSH and CDR2 LQKENI. V trimming: 6 bases; J trimming: 1 base; junction bases outside the gene matches: 9. The CDR3 is 15 amino acids.